These T cell receptor beta chains were read from a single sample in a study of vaccination and CD4 T cells after COVID-19. TCRdb re-called the PCR reads through MiXCR, storing one row per CDR3 protein. The sample lists 20,000 to 25,000 distinct CDR3 sequences, roughly 46% seen once, with 10% to 15% in the top ten. Antigens for these TCRs are unknown. Sequencing was performed on CD4+ T cells from blood, cultured in vitro, taken about 7 months after SARS-CoV-2 vaccination. The receptors derive from a human donor who had recovered from COVID-19. The CDR3 runs from the conserved cysteine through the conserved F or W. A D gene is named only where the DNA matches it firmly. Part of the rows lack a size; the others show once, few, many or a class for expanded clones.

j_call	d_call	v_call	clone_size	cdr3_aa	cdr3_nt
TRBJ2-2	NA	TRBV20-1	NA	CSARSRYGYEQYFGPGTGELFF	NA
TRBJ1-2	TRBD1	TRBV7-2	NA	CASSLDRGDGYTF	TGTGCCAGCAGCTTAGACAGGGGAGATGGCTACACCTTC
TRBJ2-5	NA	TRBV20-1	NA	CSARGGAGSETQYF	TGCAGTGCTAGAGGAGGAGCGGGTTCGGAGACCCAGTACTTC
TRBJ2-7	TRBD2	TRBV7-6	few	CASSTPRSGGASEQYF	TGTGCCAGCAGCACACCTCGGAGCGGGGGGGCGTCGGAGCAGTACTTC
TRBJ2-6	NA	TRBV20-1	NA	CSAYEYGANVLTF	TGCAGTGCTTACGAATACGGGGCCAACGTCCTGACTTTC
TRBJ2-7	NA	TRBV7-6	NA	CASSITRRTLDEQYF	TGTGCCAGCAGCATTACGAGACGGACTCTAGACGAGCAGTACTTC
TRBJ1-1	NA	TRBV24-1	NA	CATRGDSSNTEAFF	TGTGCCACCAGGGGGGACTCCTCGAACACTGAAGCTTTCTTT
TRBJ2-5	NA	TRBV2	NA	CASALPSEGQETQYF	TGTGCCAGCGCTCTCCCTAGCGAGGGGCAAGAGACCCAGTACTTC
TRBJ1-4	NA	TRBV7-9	NA	CASSLAGYEKLFF	TGTGCCAGCAGCTTAGCGGGATACGAAAAACTGTTTTTT
TRBJ1-5	NA	TRBV19	once	CASSPGGTDNQPQHF	TGTGCCAGTAGTCCGGGGGGGACTGATAATCAGCCCCAGCATTTT
TRBJ2-5	TRBD1	TRBV7-3	NA	CASSLFRGRSETQYF	TGTGCCAGCAGCTTGTTTAGGGGGCGGTCAGAGACCCAGTACTTC
TRBJ2-7	NA	TRBV12-1	NA	CASSLCRQAYEQYF	TGTGCCAGCAGCTTGTGTCGGCAGGCGTACGAGCAGTACTTC
TRBJ2-5	NA	TRBV7-2	NA	CASSLASAQETQYF	TGTGCCAGCAGCTTAGCGAGCGCCCAAGAGACCCAGTACTTC
TRBJ1-1	TRBD1	TRBV6-5	few	CASSYQGQGAEAFF	TGTGCCAGCAGTTACCAGGGACAGGGCGCTGAAGCTTTCTTT
TRBJ2-7	TRBD2	TRBV5-1	NA	CASSFGTSGSYEQYF	TGCGCCAGCAGCTTCGGGACTAGCGGCTCCTACGAGCAGTACTTC
TRBJ2-1	TRBD1	TRBV29-1	NA	CSVGTGAYNEQFF	TGCAGCGTTGGGACAGGGGCCTACAATGAGCAGTTCTTC
TRBJ2-5	NA	TRBV6-5	NA	CASSWTGAYQETQYF	TGTGCCAGCAGTTGGACCGGGGCCTACCAAGAGACCCAGTACTTC
TRBJ2-7	TRBD2	TRBV20-1	few	CSASFSGGTHEQYF	TGCAGTGCTAGTTTCAGCGGGGGTACCCACGAGCAGTACTTC
TRBJ1-5	NA	TRBV10-3	few	CAISGGRGQPQHF	TGTGCCATCAGTGGCGGGAGAGGACAGCCCCAGCATTTT
TRBJ1-1	TRBD1	TRBV6-1	NA	CASRWDRGTEAFF	TGTGCCAGCAGGTGGGACAGGGGCACTGAAGCTTTCTTT
TRBJ2-7	NA	TRBV19	few	CASRRRGSGNEQYF	TGTGCCAGTAGACGTCGGGGGAGTGGAAACGAGCAGTACTTC
TRBJ2-5	TRBD2	TRBV6-2/TRBV6-3	few	CASSTGSGAQETQYF	TGTGCCAGCAGTACGGGTAGCGGGGCTCAAGAGACCCAGTACTTC
TRBJ2-7	TRBD2	TRBV20-1	few	CSAIKAGAASEQYF	TGCAGTGCTATTAAAGCGGGGGCGGCCAGCGAGCAGTACTTC
TRBJ2-5	TRBD1	TRBV12-3/TRBV12-4	NA	CASSGDRGQETQYF	TGTGCCAGCAGTGGGGACAGGGGGCAAGAGACCCAGTACTTC
TRBJ2-1	NA	TRBV7-2	few	CASSSRTRTGYNEQFF	TGTGCCAGCAGCTCCCGGACCCGCACAGGTTACAATGAGCAGTTCTTC
TRBJ2-2	NA	TRBV2	NA	CASTQNSPLELFF	TGTGCCAGCACCCAAAACTCCCCCCTTGAGCTGTTTTTT
TRBJ1-6	NA	TRBV20-1	NA	CSARDLGQGRDSPLHF	TGCAGTGCTAGAGATCTTGGGCAGGGGAGAGATTCACCCCTCCACTTT
TRBJ1-5	NA	TRBV7-6	NA	CASSLYQGLGQPQHF	TGTGCCAGCAGCTTATATCAGGGTCTCGGTCAGCCCCAGCATTTT
TRBJ1-1	NA	TRBV7-9	NA	CASSLQQNTEAFF	TGTGCCAGCAGCTTACAGCAGAACACTGAAGCTTTCTTT
TRBJ1-2	NA	TRBV19	NA	CASSSPYRDRLNGYTF	TGTGCCAGTAGTTCTCCCTACCGGGACCGCCTGAATGGCTACACCTTC
TRBJ2-1	NA	TRBV7-7	NA	CASSLAYRDEQFF	TGTGCTAGCAGCTTAGCCTATAGGGACGAGCAGTTCTTC
TRBJ2-5	NA	TRBV15	medium-sized	CATSRTDSWETQYF	TGTGCCACCAGCAGAACGGACAGTTGGGAGACCCAGTACTTC
TRBJ1-2	NA	TRBV6-1	few	CASSPYGGYTF	TGTGCCAGCAGTCCTTACGGGGGCTACACCTTC
TRBJ2-5	NA	TRBV6-1	NA	CASSEAVGGETQYF	TGTGCCAGCAGTGAAGCTGTGGGTGGGGAGACCCAGTACTTC
TRBJ1-5	NA	TRBV20-1	NA	CSAQYSNQPQHF	TGCAGTGCCCAATATAGCAATCAGCCCCAGCATTTT
TRBJ1-1	TRBD1	TRBV6-1	NA	CASSGTPAGGGRLTEAFF	TGTGCCAGCAGTGGCACTCCGGCAGGGGGAGGGAGGTTGACTGAAGCTTTCTTT